A selection of T cell receptor beta chains follows, all from one sample in a study of cytomegalovirus exposure and HLA in healthy donors. This table comes from immunoSEQ multiplex PCR, and its TCRdb copy is limited to in-frame clones, with some not included. The sample has about 83,000 clones; roughly 77% are singletons. Material for sequencing was PBMCs. The receptors here all came from a man aged 55 to 70 in good health and CMV-seronegative. CDR3s include the opening cysteine and the closing phenylalanine or tryptophan. Each record gives: clone size, D gene, J gene, V gene, CDR3 DNA, CDR3 protein. A D gene is named only where the DNA matches it firmly. Only part of the rows carry a size: once, few, many, or a class if the clone is expanded.

- TRBD2 TRBJ2-7 TRBV14 TGTGCCAGCAGCCAGTTGCTAGCGGGGGGTTCCGAGCAGTACTTC CASSQLLAGGSEQYF
few - TRBJ2-1 TRBV5-1 TGCGCCAGTCATCCCGAACTTCCTCCCCTCAATGAGCAGTTCTTC CASHPELPPLNEQFF
few TRBD1 TRBJ1-1 TRBV5-6 TGTGCCAGCAGCCGACAGGGGCTTCGGACTGAAGCTTTCTTT CASSRQGLRTEAFF
- - TRBJ2-5 TRBV7-8 TGTGCCAGCAGCTTAACACGCCAAGAGACCCAGTACTTC CASSLTRQETQYF
few - TRBJ1-2 TRBV15 TGTGCCACCAGCGGGGAGCGTCGGGGGGGCTACACCTTC CATSGERRGGYTF
- TRBD1 TRBJ1-1 TRBV11-2 TGTGCCAGCAGCATGGACAGGATAAACACTGAAGCTTTCTTT CASSMDRINTEAFF
few - TRBJ1-1 TRBV19 TGTGCCAGTAGAGGGGGATGGACTGAAGCTTTCTTT CASRGGWTEAFF
- - TRBJ2-1 TRBV11-3 TGTGCCAGCAGCTTATATGCGGGGGCTGGCTACAATGAGCAGTTCTTC CASSLYAGAGYNEQFF
- - TRBJ1-5 TRBV29-1 TGCAGCGTTGAAGAATGGCAGGGTGAGCCCCAGCATTTT CSVEEWQGEPQHF
- - TRBJ2-1 TRBV5-4 TGTGCCAGCAGCTTGTACAGGGTACACAATGAGCAGTTCTTC CASSLYRVHNEQFF